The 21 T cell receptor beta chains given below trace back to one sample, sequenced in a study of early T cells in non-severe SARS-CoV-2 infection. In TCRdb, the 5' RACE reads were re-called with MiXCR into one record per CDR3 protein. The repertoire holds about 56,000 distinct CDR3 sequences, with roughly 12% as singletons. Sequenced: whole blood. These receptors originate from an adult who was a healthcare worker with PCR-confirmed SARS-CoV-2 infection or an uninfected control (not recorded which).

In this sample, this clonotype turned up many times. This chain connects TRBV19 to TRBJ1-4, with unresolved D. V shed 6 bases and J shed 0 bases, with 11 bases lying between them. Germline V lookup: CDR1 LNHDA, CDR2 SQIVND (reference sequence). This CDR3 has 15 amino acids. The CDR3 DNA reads TGTGCCAGTAGCACACGGACCACAACTAATGAAAAACTGTTTTTT. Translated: CASSTRTTTNEKLFF.

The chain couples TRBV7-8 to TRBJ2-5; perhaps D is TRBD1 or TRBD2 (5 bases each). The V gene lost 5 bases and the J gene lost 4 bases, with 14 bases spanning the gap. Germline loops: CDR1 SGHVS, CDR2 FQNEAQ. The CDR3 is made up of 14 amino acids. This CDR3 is CASSRLGEGETQYF. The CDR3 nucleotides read TGTGCCAGCAGCCGCCTGGGGGAAGGAGAGACCCAGTACTTC.

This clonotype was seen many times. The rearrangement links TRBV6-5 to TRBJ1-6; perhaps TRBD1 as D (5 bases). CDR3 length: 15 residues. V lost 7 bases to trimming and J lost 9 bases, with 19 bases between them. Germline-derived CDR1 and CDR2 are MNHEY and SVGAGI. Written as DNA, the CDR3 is TGTGCCAGCACCGAGGAGGGACGGACCCGTTCACCCCTCCACTTT. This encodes CASTEEGRTRSPLHF.

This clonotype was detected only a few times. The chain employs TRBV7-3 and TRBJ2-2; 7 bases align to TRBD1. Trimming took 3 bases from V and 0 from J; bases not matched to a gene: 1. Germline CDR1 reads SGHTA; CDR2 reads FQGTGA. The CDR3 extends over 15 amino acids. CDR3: CASSFDRANTGELFF. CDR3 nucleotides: TGTGCCAGCAGCTTCGACAGGGCGAACACCGGGGAGCTGTTTTTT. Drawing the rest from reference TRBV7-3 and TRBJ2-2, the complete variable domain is GAGVSQTPSNKVTEKGKYVELRCDPISGHTALYWYRQSLGQGPEFLIYFQGTGAADDSGLPNDRFFAVRPEGSVSTLKIQRTERGDSAVYLCASSFDRANTGELFFGEGSRLTVL.

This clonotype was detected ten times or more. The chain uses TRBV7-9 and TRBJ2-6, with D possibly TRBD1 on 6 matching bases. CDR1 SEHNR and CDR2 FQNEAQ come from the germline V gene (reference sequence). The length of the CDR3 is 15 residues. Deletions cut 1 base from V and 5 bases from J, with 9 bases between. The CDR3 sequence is CASSLGRGRANVLTF. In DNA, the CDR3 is TGTGCCAGCAGCTTAGGCAGGGGCCGGGCCAACGTCCTGACTTTC.

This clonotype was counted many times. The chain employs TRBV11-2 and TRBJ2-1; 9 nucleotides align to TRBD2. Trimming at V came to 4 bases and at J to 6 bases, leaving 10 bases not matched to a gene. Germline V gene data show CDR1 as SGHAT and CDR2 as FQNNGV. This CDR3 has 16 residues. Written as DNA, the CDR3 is TGTGCCAGCAGCTCTCGGCGGGAGGGCCCGTCCAATGAGCAGTTCTTC. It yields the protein CASSSRREGPSNEQFF.

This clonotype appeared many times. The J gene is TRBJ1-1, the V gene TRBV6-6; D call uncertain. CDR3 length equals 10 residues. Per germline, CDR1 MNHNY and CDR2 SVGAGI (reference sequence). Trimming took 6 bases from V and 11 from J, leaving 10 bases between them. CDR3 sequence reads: CASSHLEAFF. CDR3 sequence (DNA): TGTGCCAGCAGCCACCTGGAGGCTTTCTTT.

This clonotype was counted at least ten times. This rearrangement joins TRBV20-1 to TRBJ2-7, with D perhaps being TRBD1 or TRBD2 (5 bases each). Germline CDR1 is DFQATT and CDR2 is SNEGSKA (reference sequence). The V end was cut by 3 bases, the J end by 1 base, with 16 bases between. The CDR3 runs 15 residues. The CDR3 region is CSASSPRDGSYEQYF. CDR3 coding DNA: TGCAGTGCTAGTTCTCCCCGGGACGGGTCCTACGAGCAGTACTTC.

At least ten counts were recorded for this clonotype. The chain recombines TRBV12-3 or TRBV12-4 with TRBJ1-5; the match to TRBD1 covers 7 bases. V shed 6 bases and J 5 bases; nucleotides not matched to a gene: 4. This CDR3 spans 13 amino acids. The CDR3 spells CASSRDRDQPQHF. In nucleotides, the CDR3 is TGTGCCAGCAGCCGAGACAGGGATCAGCCCCAGCATTTT.

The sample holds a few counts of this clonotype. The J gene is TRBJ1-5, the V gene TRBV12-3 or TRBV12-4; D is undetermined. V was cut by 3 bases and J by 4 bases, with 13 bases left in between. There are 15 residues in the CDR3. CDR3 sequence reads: CASSFSATANQPQHF. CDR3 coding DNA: TGTGCCAGCAGTTTTTCTGCCACAGCTAATCAGCCCCAGCATTTT.

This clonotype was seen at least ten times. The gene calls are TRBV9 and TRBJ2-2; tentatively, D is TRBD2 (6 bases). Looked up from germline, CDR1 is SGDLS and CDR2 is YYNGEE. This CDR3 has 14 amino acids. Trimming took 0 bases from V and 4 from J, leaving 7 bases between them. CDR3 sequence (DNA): TGTGCCAGCAGCGTAGTCGGGGGCACCGGGGAGCTGTTTTTT. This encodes CASSVVGGTGELFF.

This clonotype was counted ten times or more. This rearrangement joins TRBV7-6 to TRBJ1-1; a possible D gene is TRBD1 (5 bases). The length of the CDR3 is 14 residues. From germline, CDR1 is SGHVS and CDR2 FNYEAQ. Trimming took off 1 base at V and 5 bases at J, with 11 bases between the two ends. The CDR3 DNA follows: TGTGCCAGCAGCTTAGGGGGGGGAGGAACTGAAGCTTTCTTT. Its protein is CASSLGGGGTEAFF.

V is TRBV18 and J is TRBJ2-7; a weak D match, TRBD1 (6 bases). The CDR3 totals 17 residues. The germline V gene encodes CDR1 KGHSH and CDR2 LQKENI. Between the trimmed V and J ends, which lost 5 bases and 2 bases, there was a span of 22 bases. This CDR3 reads CASSSALGTGSPYEQYF. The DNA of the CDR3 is TGTGCCAGCTCATCAGCTCTTGGTACAGGGAGCCCCTACGAGCAGTACTTC. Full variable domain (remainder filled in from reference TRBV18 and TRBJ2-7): NAGVMQNPRHLVRRRGQEARLRCSPMKGHSHVYWYRQLPEEGLKFMVYLQKENIIDESGMPKERFSAEFPKEGPSILRIQQVVRGDSAAYFCASSSALGTGSPYEQYFGPGTRLTVT.

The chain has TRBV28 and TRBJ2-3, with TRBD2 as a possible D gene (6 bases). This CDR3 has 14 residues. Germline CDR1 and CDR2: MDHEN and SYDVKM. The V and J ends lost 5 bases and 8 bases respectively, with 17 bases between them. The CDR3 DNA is TGTGCCAGCAGTGGGAGGACTCCCCCCGCTACGCAGTATTTT. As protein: CASSGRTPPATQYF.

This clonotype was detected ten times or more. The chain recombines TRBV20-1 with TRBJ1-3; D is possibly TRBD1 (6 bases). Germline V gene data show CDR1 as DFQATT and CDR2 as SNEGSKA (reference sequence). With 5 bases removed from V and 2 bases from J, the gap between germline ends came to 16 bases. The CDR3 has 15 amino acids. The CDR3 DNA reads TGCAGTGCTGCCCCCCCGGGGGCGACTGGAAACACCATATATTTT. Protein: CSAAPPGATGNTIYF.

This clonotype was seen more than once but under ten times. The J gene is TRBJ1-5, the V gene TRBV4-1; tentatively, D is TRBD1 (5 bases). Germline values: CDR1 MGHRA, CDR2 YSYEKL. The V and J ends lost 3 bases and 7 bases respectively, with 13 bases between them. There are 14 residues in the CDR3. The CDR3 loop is CASSHSGTSQPQHF. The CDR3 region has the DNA TGCGCCAGCAGCCATTCTGGGACCAGCCAGCCCCAGCATTTT.

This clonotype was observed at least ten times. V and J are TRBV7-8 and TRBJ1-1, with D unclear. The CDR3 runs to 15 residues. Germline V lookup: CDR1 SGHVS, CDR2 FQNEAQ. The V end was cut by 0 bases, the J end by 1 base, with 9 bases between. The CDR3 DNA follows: TGTGCCAGCAGCTTAGCGCTCAGTGAGAACACTGAAGCTTTCTTT. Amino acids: CASSLALSENTEAFF.

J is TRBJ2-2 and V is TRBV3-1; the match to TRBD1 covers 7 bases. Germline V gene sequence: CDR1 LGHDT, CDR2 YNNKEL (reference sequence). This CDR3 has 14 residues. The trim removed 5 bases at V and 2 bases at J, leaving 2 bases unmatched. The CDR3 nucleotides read TGTGCCAGCAGCAACAGGGGAAACACCGGGGAGCTGTTTTTT. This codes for CASSNRGNTGELFF.

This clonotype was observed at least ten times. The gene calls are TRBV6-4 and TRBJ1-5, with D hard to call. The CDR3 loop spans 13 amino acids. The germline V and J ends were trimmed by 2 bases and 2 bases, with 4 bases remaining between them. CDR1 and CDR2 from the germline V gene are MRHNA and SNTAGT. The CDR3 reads CASSDSGNQPQHF. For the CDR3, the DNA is TGTGCCAGCAGTGACAGCGGCAATCAGCCCCAGCATTTT.

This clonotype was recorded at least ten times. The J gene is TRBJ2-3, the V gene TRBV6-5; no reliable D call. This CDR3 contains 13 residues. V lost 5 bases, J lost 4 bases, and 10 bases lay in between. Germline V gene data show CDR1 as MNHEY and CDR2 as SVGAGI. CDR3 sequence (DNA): TGTGCCAGCAGTAGGTCTCTTCCAGATACGCAGTATTTT. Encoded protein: CASSRSLPDTQYF.

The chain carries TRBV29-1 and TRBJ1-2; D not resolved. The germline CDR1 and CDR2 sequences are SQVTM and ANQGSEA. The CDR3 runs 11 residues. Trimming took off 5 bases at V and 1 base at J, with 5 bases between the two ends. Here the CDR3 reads CSVRINYGYTF. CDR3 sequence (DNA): TGCAGCGTTCGGATTAACTATGGCTACACCTTC.